These 9 T cell receptor beta chains share one sample of origin, sequenced in a study of T-cell memory formation after mild COVID-19 (dated by TCRdb to the early 2020s). Libraries came from 5' RACE. Sequencing relied on an Illumina NovaSeq 6000. The public reads were run again by TCRdb, first through fastp at Q25 and then through MiXCR, and only productive beta chains were kept. Identical CDR3 protein sequences are pooled into one entry, listed with their most common genes and DNA. The sample includes fewer than 50,000 distinct CDR3 sequences, with roughly 12% observed a single time. Almost 25% of the sample lies in the top ten. The material sequenced was PBMCs or a T cell subset sorted from them (not recorded which). Receptors were obtained from a man aged 18-30 years who had mild COVID-19 (a few samples of this study predate the infection). The sample titles of this study are shuffled in the database, so cell type and time point are left out; the donor was told from shared clones.

This clonotype was observed a few times. The V gene is TRBV20-1, the J gene TRBJ2-3; either TRBD1 or TRBD2 may fit D (6 bases each). The CDR3 has 15 amino acids. Germline lookup yields CDR1 DFQATT and CDR2 SNEGSKA (reference sequence). Trimming pared 6 bases from V and 4 bases from J, leaving 20 bases between. The DNA for the CDR3 is TGCAGTGCCCCCCCGGGGGCAGGAGCGGCAGATACGCAGTATTTT. Translated: CSAPPGAGAADTQYF.

V usage is TRBV20-1 and J usage is TRBJ2-7; 7 bases line up with TRBD1. Per the germline V gene, CDR1 is DFQATT and CDR2 is SNEGSKA (reference sequence). CDR3 length: 13 residues. Losses at the gene ends were 0 bases for V and 3 bases for J; bases not matched to a gene: 2. CDR3 amino acids: CSARDSGGYEQYF. The CDR3 region has the DNA TGCAGTGCTAGAGATTCAGGGGGCTACGAGCAGTACTTC.

This clonotype was observed a handful of times. This sequence joins TRBV15 and TRBJ2-1; 14 bases match TRBD2. The V segment lost 0 bases and the J segment 7 bases; nucleotides outside the gene matches: 2. Germline CDR1 LNHNV, CDR2 YYDKDF (reference sequence). This CDR3 spans 16 amino acids. CDR3 sequence: CATSREGTSGGNEQFF. The CDR3, as DNA: TGTGCCACCAGCAGAGAGGGGACTAGCGGGGGAAATGAGCAGTTCTTC.

This clonotype has ten or more counts. The rearrangement links TRBV10-3 to TRBJ2-6; the D call may be TRBD1 or TRBD2 (5 bases each). This CDR3 region has 19 residues. CDR1 ENHRY and CDR2 SYGVKD come from the germline V gene. V lost 6 bases and J lost 0, with 21 bases in between. CDR3 nucleotides: TGTGCCATCAGCCGGGGCGGCCAAGAGGATAGCTCTGGGGCCAACGTCCTGACTTTC. Amino acid sequence: CAISRGGQEDSSGANVLTF.

This chain joins TRBV5-1 and TRBJ2-1; no clear D. The CDR3 is made up of 13 amino acids. The germline CDR1 and CDR2 sequences are SGHRS and YFSETQ. The V and J ends lost 3 bases and 3 bases respectively, with 7 bases between them. CDR3 loop: CASSSRDYNEQFF. The DNA of the CDR3 is TGCGCCAGCAGCTCTCGAGACTACAATGAGCAGTTCTTC.

This clonotype was counted only a few times. The CDR3 reads CASSYWTRSPLHF. CDR3 in DNA: TGTGCCAGCAGTTACTGGACGCGGTCACCCCTCCACTTT. The rearrangement uses TRBV6-5 and TRBJ1-6; no clear D gene. Germline V gene lookup returns CDR1 MNHEY and CDR2 SVGAGI. The CDR3 has 13 residues. V shed 1 base and J shed 10 bases, with 8 bases lying between them.

This clonotype has more than one count but fewer than ten. The chain carries TRBV7-9 and TRBJ2-3; 7 bases agree with TRBD1. The CDR3 consists of 15 residues. The V gene's germline CDR1 is SEHNR and CDR2 FQNEAQ (reference sequence). V trimming: 4 bases; J trimming: 2 bases; junction bases outside the gene matches: 6. The CDR3 nucleotides read TGTGCCAGCAGCTCAGGGGGATCAGACACAGATACGCAGTATTTT. It is translated as CASSSGGSDTDTQYF.

This clonotype was detected only a few times. A read error may produce the germline difference seen at one junction end. The gene calls are TRBV2 and TRBJ2-7, with a possible D match to TRBD2 (7 bases). The length of the CDR3 is 14 residues. CDR1 is SNHLY, CDR2 FYNNEI, per germline. DNA of the CDR3: TGTGCCAGCAACGCGGGGGCCGAGATGTACGAGCACTACTTC. It yields the protein CASNAGAEMYEHYF.

The rearrangement joins TRBV6-2 or TRBV6-3 to TRBJ2-7; 7 nucleotides align to TRBD2. The CDR3 consists of 16 residues. The junction had 10 bases not matched to a gene; V was cut back by 2 bases and J by 3 bases. Germline loops: CDR1 MNHEY, CDR2 SVGEGT. For the CDR3, the DNA is TGTGCCAGCAGTTACCCCAGGACTAGACTCCTCTACGAGCAGTACTTC. Its translation is CASSYPRTRLLYEQYF.